These T cell receptor beta chains were read from a single sample in a study of blood T cell repertoires in COVID-19. Only in-frame clones appear in the TCRdb table, and some are missing; sequencing was by immunoSEQ multiplex PCR. The profile shows around 190,000 clones, approximately 91% of them singletons. Sequenced material: peripheral blood. Receptors were obtained from a man aged 25 to 40 with acute or convalescent COVID-19. Each CDR3 is given with its conserved first and last residue. The D gene is left open where the match is weak. Clone size, where shown, is once, few, many, or a class for clones that have expanded.

CDR3: CASSPKLAGASYEQYF; DNA: TGTGCCAGCAGCCCAAAACTAGCGGGGGCCTCCTACGAGCAGTACTTC; V: TRBV7-9; J: TRBJ2-7; D: TRBD2; size: once
CDR3: CASSPSGGYTGELFF; DNA: TGTGCCAGCAGCCCTAGCGGGGGCTATACCGGGGAGCTGTTTTTT; V: TRBV9; J: TRBJ2-2; D: TRBD2; size: -
CDR3: CASSHAGTGPFYGYTF; DNA: TGTGCCAGCAGCCACGCCGGGACAGGTCCCTTCTATGGCTACACCTTC; V: TRBV3-1/TRBV3-2; J: TRBJ1-2; D: TRBD1; size: -
CDR3: CASSLSGGSEDTQYF; DNA: TGCGCCAGCAGCTTGAGCGGGGGTAGTGAAGATACGCAGTATTTT; V: TRBV5-1; J: TRBJ2-3; D: TRBD2; size: once
CDR3: CASSLSLAPDTQYF; DNA: TGTGCCAGCAGCTTATCCCTAGCGCCAGATACGCAGTATTTT; V: TRBV7-3; J: TRBJ2-3; D: -; size: -
CDR3: CASREGRGNYGYTF; DNA: TGCGCCAGCAGGGAAGGGAGGGGGAACTATGGCTACACCTTC; V: TRBV5-1; J: TRBJ1-2; D: -; size: -
CDR3: CATSRVRPGQNYGYTF; DNA: TGTGCCACCAGCAGAGTTAGACCGGGACAGAACTATGGCTACACCTTC; V: TRBV15; J: TRBJ1-2; D: TRBD1; size: -
CDR3: CASSFGGAVNTEAFF; DNA: TGTGCCAGCAGTTTCGGTGGGGCGGTGAACACTGAAGCTTTCTTT; V: TRBV28; J: TRBJ1-1; D: -; size: few
CDR3: CASSLEKQGVGNTIYF; DNA: TGTGCCAGCAGTTTGGAAAAACAGGGAGTCGGAAACACCATATATTTT; V: TRBV6-6; J: TRBJ1-3; D: -; size: -
CDR3: CASSSPGQGNPWDYGYTF; DNA: TGTGCCAGCAGTTCCCCGGGACAGGGGAACCCTTGGGATTATGGCTACACCTTC; V: TRBV28; J: TRBJ1-2; D: TRBD1; size: -
CDR3: CASSPRGGARQPQHF; DNA: TGTGCCAGCAGTCCCCGAGGGGGGGCCCGACAGCCCCAGCATTTT; V: TRBV28; J: TRBJ1-5; D: -; size: -
CDR3: CAWSSVLVSSYNEQFF; DNA: TGTGCCTGGAGTTCCGTCCTAGTGAGCTCCTACAATGAGCAGTTCTTC; V: TRBV30; J: TRBJ2-1; D: -; size: -
CDR3: CASSKARETQYF; DNA: TGTGCCAGCAGCAAAGCGAGGGAGACCCAGTACTTC; V: TRBV7-6; J: TRBJ2-5; D: -; size: -
CDR3: CASSPKRGQGDTQYF; DNA: TGTGCCAGCAGCCCTAAGCGGGGCCAGGGAGATACGCAGTATTTT; V: TRBV5-6; J: TRBJ2-3; D: TRBD2; size: -
CDR3: CASSDPPGTGNEKLFF; DNA: TGCGCCAGCAGTGACCCACCTGGGACAGGGAATGAAAAACTGTTTTTT; V: TRBV10-2; J: TRBJ1-4; D: TRBD1; size: -
CDR3: CASSQLGTAYNEQFF; DNA: TGTGCCAGCAGCCAGCTAGGGACAGCCTACAATGAGCAGTTCTTC; V: TRBV11-2; J: TRBJ2-1; D: TRBD1; size: -
CDR3: CASSPLRNTEAFF; DNA: TGTGCCAGCAGCCCACTGAGGAACACTGAAGCTTTCTTT; V: TRBV6-5; J: TRBJ1-1; D: -; size: -
CDR3: CASSPQGAALKNTEAFF; DNA: TGTGCCAGCAGCCCACAGGGGGCGGCCCTTAAGAACACTGAAGCTTTCTTT; V: TRBV3-1/TRBV3-2; J: TRBJ1-1; D: TRBD1; size: once
CDR3: CASSPQLGSQQTNTEAFF; DNA: TGTGCCAGCTCACCACAACTAGGCTCCCAGCAAACGAACACTGAAGCTTTCTTT; V: TRBV18; J: TRBJ1-1; D: -; size: once
CDR3: CASSHRRGPNEQFF; DNA: TGTGCCAGCAGCCACCGAAGGGGGCCGAATGAGCAGTTCTTC; V: TRBV5-6; J: TRBJ2-1; D: TRBD1; size: -
CDR3: CASSVTGDRETQYF; DNA: TGTGCCAGCAGCGTGACGGGAGATCGAGAGACCCAGTACTTC; V: TRBV9; J: TRBJ2-5; D: -; size: -
CDR3: CSPRQGETQYF; DNA: TGCAGCCCTAGACAGGGGGAGACCCAGTACTTC; V: TRBV29-1; J: TRBJ2-5; D: TRBD1; size: once
CDR3: CATSRDQEVYEQYF; DNA: TGTGCCACCAGCAGAGATCAGGAGGTATACGAGCAGTACTTC; V: TRBV15; J: TRBJ2-7; D: -; size: -
CDR3: CASRPRAGGLTDTQYF; DNA: TGTGCCAGCAGACCTCGAGCGGGGGGGCTCACAGATACGCAGTATTTT; V: TRBV27; J: TRBJ2-3; D: TRBD2; size: -
CDR3: CASSIGRGNNSPLHF; DNA: TGTGCCAGTAGTATAGGCAGGGGTAATAATTCACCCCTCCACTTT; V: TRBV19; J: TRBJ1-6; D: -; size: -
CDR3: CASSVRDWGYGYTF; DNA: TGTGCCAGCAGCGTAAGGGACTGGGGATATGGCTACACCTTC; V: TRBV14; J: TRBJ1-2; D: -; size: few
CDR3: CASSPGLAPNEQFF; DNA: TGTGCCAGCAGTCCAGGACTAGCGCCCAATGAGCAGTTCTTC; V: TRBV6-5; J: TRBJ2-1; D: TRBD2; size: -
CDR3: CASSPTEGRHEKLFF; DNA: TGTGCCAGCAGCCCCACGGAGGGCCGGCATGAAAAACTGTTTTTT; V: TRBV9; J: TRBJ1-4; D: -; size: -
CDR3: CASSTRAGGLYEQYF; DNA: TGTGCCAGCAGCACACGGGCGGGAGGGCTCTACGAGCAGTACTTC; V: TRBV5-4; J: TRBJ2-7; D: TRBD2; size: -
CDR3: CSVVTQLRAGEQFF; DNA: TGCAGCGTAGTAACCCAACTCAGGGCCGGTGAGCAGTTCTTC; V: TRBV29-1; J: TRBJ2-1; D: -; size: once
CDR3: CASSRGRGEQYF; DNA: TGCGCCAGCAGCCGTGGTCGGGGCGAGCAGTACTTC; V: TRBV5-1; J: TRBJ2-7; D: -; size: -
CDR3: CASSDRGGADTQYF; DNA: TGTGCCAGCAGCGATCGGGGGGGCGCAGATACGCAGTATTTT; V: TRBV7-3; J: TRBJ2-3; D: TRBD2; size: -
CDR3: CASSEFRTRNSNQPQHF; DNA: TGTGCCAGCAGCGAATTCCGGACAAGGAATAGCAATCAGCCCCAGCATTTT; V: TRBV7-8; J: TRBJ1-5; D: -; size: -
CDR3: CASSDSGGMGETQYF; DNA: TGTGCCAGCAGCGATAGCGGGGGAATGGGGGAGACCCAGTACTTC; V: TRBV7-3; J: TRBJ2-5; D: TRBD2; size: -
CDR3: CASSLQGAGGELFF; DNA: TGTGCCAGCAGTCTACAGGGGGCTGGCGGGGAGCTGTTTTTT; V: TRBV2; J: TRBJ2-2; D: TRBD1; size: -
CDR3: CASSLETATYGYTF; DNA: TGTGCCAGCAGTTTGGAGACGGCTACCTATGGCTACACCTTC; V: TRBV28; J: TRBJ1-2; D: -; size: -
CDR3: CASSRQGEVYGYTF; DNA: TGTGCCAGCAGCAGACAGGGGGAGGTCTATGGCTACACCTTC; V: TRBV3-1/TRBV3-2; J: TRBJ1-2; D: TRBD1; size: once
CDR3: CASSPIKSGELFF; DNA: TGCGCCAGCAGCCCTATTAAGTCCGGGGAGCTGTTTTTT; V: TRBV5-1; J: TRBJ2-2; D: -; size: once
CDR3: CASSLGPGANVLTF; DNA: TGTGCCAGCAGCTTAGGCCCTGGGGCCAACGTCCTGACTTTC; V: TRBV7-3; J: TRBJ2-6; D: -; size: once
CDR3: CASSLGLDRTDTQYF; DNA: TGTGCCAGCAGCTTAGGACTAGACCGCACAGATACGCAGTATTTT; V: TRBV7-9; J: TRBJ2-3; D: -; size: -
CDR3: CASSQGTETFNQPQHF; DNA: TGTGCCAGCAGCCAAGGGACAGAAACGTTCAATCAGCCCCAGCATTTT; V: TRBV3-1/TRBV3-2; J: TRBJ1-5; D: -; size: -
CDR3: CASSSQGATEAFF; DNA: TGTGCCAGCAGTTCGCAGGGGGCTACTGAAGCTTTCTTT; V: TRBV25-1; J: TRBJ1-1; D: TRBD1; size: -
CDR3: CASSAQSERDEQFF; DNA: TGTGCCAGCAGCGCTCAGAGCGAGCGGGACGAGCAGTTCTTC; V: TRBV7-2; J: TRBJ2-1; D: TRBD2; size: -
CDR3: CASSGFGGKVPYGYTF; DNA: TGTGCCAGCAGTGGCTTCGGCGGGAAGGTACCTTATGGCTACACCTTC; V: TRBV6-1; J: TRBJ1-2; D: -; size: -
CDR3: CASSLVLSGELFF; DNA: TGTGCCAGCAGCTTAGTCCTTTCCGGGGAGCTGTTTTTT; V: TRBV11-3; J: TRBJ2-2; D: -; size: once
CDR3: CASSIGLAGGNTGELFF; DNA: TGTGCCAGCAGTATTGGACTAGCGGGGGGGAACACCGGGGAGCTGTTTTTT; V: TRBV28; J: TRBJ2-2; D: TRBD2; size: -
CDR3: CASGLEGTEAFF; DNA: TGTGCCAGCGGCCTCGAGGGAACTGAAGCTTTCTTT; V: TRBV3-1/TRBV3-2; J: TRBJ1-1; D: -; size: -
CDR3: CASSSRQGGNTIYF; DNA: TGTGCCAGCAGTTCTAGACAGGGTGGAAACACCATATATTTT; V: TRBV6-6; J: TRBJ1-3; D: TRBD1; size: -
CDR3: CASSLLLEAEKVFF; DNA: TGCGCCAGCAGCCTCCTCTTGGAGGCTGAAAAGGTTTTCTTT; V: TRBV5-1; J: TRBJ1-1; D: -; size: -
CDR3: CATKPGTGKVGAHTGELFF; DNA: TGTGCCACCAAGCCCGGGACAGGGAAGGTCGGGGCCCACACCGGGGAGCTGTTTTTT; V: TRBV5-4; J: TRBJ2-2; D: TRBD1; size: -
CDR3: CASSLEGGAGTEAFF; DNA: TGTGCCAGCTCTCTGGAGGGAGGGGCGGGAACTGAAGCTTTCTTT; V: TRBV18; J: TRBJ1-1; D: -; size: -
CDR3: CASNVIQGIYGYTF; DNA: TGTGCCAGCAACGTAATACAGGGGATCTATGGCTACACCTTC; V: TRBV28; J: TRBJ1-2; D: TRBD1; size: -
CDR3: CASSQGGRGGELFF; DNA: TGTGCCAGCAGCCAAGGGGGGCGCGGCGGGGAGCTGTTTTTT; V: TRBV3-1/TRBV3-2; J: TRBJ2-2; D: -; size: -
CDR3: CASRGTGGRTGELFF; DNA: TGTGCCAGCAGGGGGACAGGGGGCAGGACCGGGGAGCTGTTTTTT; V: TRBV7-9; J: TRBJ2-2; D: TRBD1; size: -